This T cell receptor (beta chain) was identified in a study of T cell repertoires and HLA-DP antigens. Study-level background: Average DNA input: roughly 200 ng for CD137+CD4+ sorts, around 1,300 ng pre-culture.

The primer mix covered 54 TRBV segments and 13 TRBJ segments. Some clones are missing from TCRdb's copy, which holds only in-frame ones; the method was immunoSEQ multiplex PCR. Among approximately 110,000 clones listed, around 92% were seen once. CDR1 is MNHNS, CDR2 SASEGT, per germline. This CDR3 has 14 residues. V was shortened by 4 bases and J by 3 bases, with 12 bases between the two germline ends. Concerning this clone itself: Its target is unknown.

Notes on the study in general: Average cumulative frequency of previously undetected clones was 36.3% against one allele and less than 55% against the other. Total CD4+ responders were stimulated by HeLa antigen-presenting cells.

This TCR was recovered from a woman under 30 in good health and CMV-seronegative. The sample comprised CD4+ T cells from PBMCs. The rearrangement joins TRBV6-1 to TRBJ2-5, with D tentatively TRBD2 (5 bases). CDR3 bases: TGTGCCAGCAGTGGGACTTTCTGGGAAGAGACCCAGTACTTC. Protein product: CASSGTFWEETQYF.